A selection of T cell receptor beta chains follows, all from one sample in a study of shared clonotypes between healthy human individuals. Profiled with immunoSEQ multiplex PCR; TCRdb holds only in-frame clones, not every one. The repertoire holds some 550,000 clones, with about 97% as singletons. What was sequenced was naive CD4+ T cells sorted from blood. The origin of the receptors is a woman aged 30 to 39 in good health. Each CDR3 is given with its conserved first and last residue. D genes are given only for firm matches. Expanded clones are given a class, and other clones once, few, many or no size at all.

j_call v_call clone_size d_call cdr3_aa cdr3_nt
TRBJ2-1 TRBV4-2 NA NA CASSQDRSGTYNEQFF TGTGCCAGCAGCCAAGACCGGAGCGGAACCTACAATGAGCAGTTCTTC
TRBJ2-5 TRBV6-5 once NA CASAQETQYF TGTGCCAGCGCACAAGAGACCCAGTACTTC
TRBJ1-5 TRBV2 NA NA CASKGTFNQPQHF TGTGCCAGCAAAGGGACTTTTAATCAGCCCCAGCATTTT
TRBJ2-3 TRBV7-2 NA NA CASRRPFVADTQYF TGTGCCAGCAGGCGCCCTTTTGTCGCGGATACGCAGTATTTT
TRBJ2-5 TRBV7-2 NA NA CASSLERQETQYF TGTGCCAGCAGCTTAGAACGACAAGAGACCCAGTACTTC
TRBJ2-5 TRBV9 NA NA CASSVGVQPDQETQYF TGTGCCAGCAGCGTAGGTGTCCAACCGGACCAAGAGACCCAGTACTTC
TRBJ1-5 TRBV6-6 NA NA CASSPSGERLNQPQHF TGTGCCAGCAGCCCCTCCGGAGAACGACTCAATCAGCCCCAGCATTTT
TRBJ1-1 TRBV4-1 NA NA CASSQEAVNTEAFF TGCGCCAGCAGCCAAGAGGCGGTGAACACTGAAGCTTTCTTT
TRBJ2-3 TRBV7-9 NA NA CASSLEAPTDTQYF TGTGCCAGCAGCTTAGAGGCGCCCACAGATACGCAGTATTTT
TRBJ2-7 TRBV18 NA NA CASSLRTETYEQYF TGTGCCAGCTCACTCAGGACAGAGACCTACGAGCAGTACTTC
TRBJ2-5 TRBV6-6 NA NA CASGIETQYF TGTGCCAGCGGCATAGAGACCCAGTACTTC
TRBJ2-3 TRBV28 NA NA CASTPELRPSTDTQYF TGTGCCAGCACCCCAGAGTTGCGACCTAGCACAGATACGCAGTATTTT
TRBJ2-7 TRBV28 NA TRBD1 CASSLTGRYEQYF TGTGCCAGCAGCCTGACAGGGCGCTACGAGCAGTACTTC
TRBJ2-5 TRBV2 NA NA CASSEGGLETQYF TGTGCCAGCAGTGAAGGAGGGCTGGAGACCCAGTACTTC
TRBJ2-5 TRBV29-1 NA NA CSVARSPQETQYF TGCAGCGTTGCGAGAAGCCCCCAAGAGACCCAGTACTTC
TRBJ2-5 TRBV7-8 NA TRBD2 CASSFRLAIRETQYF TGTGCCAGCAGCTTCCGACTAGCAATAAGGGAGACCCAGTACTTC
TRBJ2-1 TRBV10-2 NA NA CASRGGSYNEQFF TGCGCCAGCCGTGGGGGCTCCTACAATGAGCAGTTCTTC
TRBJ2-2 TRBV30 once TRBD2 CAWKPGLAFGELFF TGTGCCTGGAAACCGGGACTAGCGTTCGGGGAGCTGTTTTTT
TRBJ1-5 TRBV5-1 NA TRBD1 CASSPGGTGIQPQHF TGCGCCAGCAGCCCTGGCGGGACAGGTATACAGCCCCAGCATTTT
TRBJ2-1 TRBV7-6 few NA CASSRYNEQFF TGTGCCAGCAGCCGTTACAATGAGCAGTTCTTC
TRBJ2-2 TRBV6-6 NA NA CASSSPGQNTGELFF TGTGCCAGCAGTTCCCCGGGACAGAACACCGGGGAGCTGTTTTTT
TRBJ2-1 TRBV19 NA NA CASSIDRDLYNEQFF TGTGCCAGTAGTATAGACCGGGACTTATACAATGAGCAGTTCTTC
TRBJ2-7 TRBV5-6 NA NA CASSFTSGLNEQYF TGTGCCAGCAGCTTCACGAGCGGGCTCAACGAGCAGTACTTC
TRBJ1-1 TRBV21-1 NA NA CASSKRWGTVNTEAFF TGTGCCAGCAGCAAGAGGTGGGGGACAGTCAACACTGAAGCTTTCTTT
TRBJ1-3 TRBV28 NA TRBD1 CASRGTADTIYF TGTGCCAGCAGGGGGACAGCAGACACCATATATTTT
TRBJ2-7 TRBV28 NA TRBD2 CASSLSGFSYEQYF TGTGCCAGCAGCCTTAGCGGGTTCTCCTACGAGCAGTACTTC
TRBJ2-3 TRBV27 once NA CASSPRGDTQYF TGTGCCAGCAGTCCGAGAGGAGATACGCAGTATTTT
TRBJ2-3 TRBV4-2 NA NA CASSGTSGTDTQYF TGTGCCAGCAGCGGGACTTCAGGCACAGATACGCAGTATTTT
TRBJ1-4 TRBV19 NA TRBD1 CASSTISTGNEKLFF TGTGCCAGTAGTACAATTTCGACAGGGAATGAAAAACTGTTTTTT
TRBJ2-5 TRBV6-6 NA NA CASSSGQKQETQYF TGTGCCAGCAGCTCGGGTCAGAAACAAGAGACCCAGTACTTC
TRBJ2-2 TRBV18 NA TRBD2 CASSPGLADDTGELFF TGTGCCAGCTCACCGGGACTAGCGGATGACACCGGGGAGCTGTTTTTT
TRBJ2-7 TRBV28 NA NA CASSFFSGRPYEQYF TGTGCCAGCAGTTTTTTTTCGGGACGGCCGTACGAGCAGTACTTC
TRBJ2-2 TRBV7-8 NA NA CASSPTQTRAGELFF TGTGCCAGCAGCCCAACCCAGACGAGGGCCGGGGAGCTGTTTTTT
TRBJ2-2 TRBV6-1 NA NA CASNRGGSGELFF TGTGCCAGCAACCGAGGAGGGAGCGGGGAGCTGTTTTTT
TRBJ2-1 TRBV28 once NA CASSVTGYEQFF TGTGCCAGCAGTGTGACCGGCTATGAGCAGTTCTTC
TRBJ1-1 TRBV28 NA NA CASLLNTEAFF TGTGCGAGCCTTCTTAACACTGAAGCTTTCTTT
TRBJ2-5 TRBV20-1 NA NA CSATASATQYF TGCAGTGCTACCGCTAGCGCTACCCAGTACTTC
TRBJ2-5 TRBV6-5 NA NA CASSYSINGAGETQYF TGTGCCAGCAGTTACTCGATTAACGGTGCAGGCGAGACCCAGTACTTC
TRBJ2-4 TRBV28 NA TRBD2 CASGTGGFVAKNIQYF TGTGCCAGCGGCACGGGGGGGTTCGTAGCCAAAAACATTCAGTACTTC
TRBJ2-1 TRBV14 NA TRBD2 CASSQTAGGSYEQFF TGTGCCAGCAGCCAGACAGCGGGAGGGTCGTATGAGCAGTTCTTC
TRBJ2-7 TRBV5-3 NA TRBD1 CASSTWTGPVNEQYF TGTGCCAGCAGCACCTGGACAGGGCCTGTGAACGAGCAGTACTTC